This T cell receptor beta chain derives from a study of T cells in Graves' hyperthyroidism and ophthalmopathy. Findings and limits, study-wide: A model built on 13 V-J features separated ophthalmopathy from stable hyperthyroidism.

Amplified regions were TCR beta CDR3 sequences from RNA transcripts. RT-PCR in the first round (using the HTBI primer set) targeted the TCR CDR3. One entry per CDR3 protein, called by TCRdb with MiXCR from the multiplex PCR reads. Of some 600,000 distinct CDR3 sequences in the sample, 46% were seen once. Germline V gene sequence: CDR1 ENHRY, CDR2 SYGVKD. Trimming cost V 3 bases and J 3 bases, with 17 bases left between them. CDR3 size: 16 residues. On this clonotype itself: Antigen: not known. Given a much more abundant clone one base away, this may be a read error.

The sample taken for sequencing was peripheral blood or thyroid tissue (not recorded which). This rearrangement joins TRBV10-3 to TRBJ1-2; no definite D call. This clonotype originated in a woman between 18 and 30 years old with Graves' hyperthyroidism. The CDR3 is CAISDSTVTPYYGYTF. In nucleotides, the CDR3 is TGTGCCATCAGTGATTCGACTGTGACACCCTACTATGGCTACACCTTC.